The entry that follows covers one TCR beta chain sequence. What it recognizes is unknown. An equimolar mix of two oligonucleotides served as the beta constant-region primer for TRBC1 and TRBC2. Four rounds of PCR amplified the ligated cDNA using nested alpha and beta constant-region primers plus SP2. MiXCR was run by TCRdb on the UMI-ligation and nested PCR reads, yielding one entry per CDR3 protein. The table lists 150,000 or so distinct CDR3 sequences, roughly 23% of them singletons, with 0.11% in the top ten. After the first PCR, alpha and beta chain libraries were processed separately. This specimen comes from a study of naive and memory T cell subsets. General study results and limits: Diversity fell and Gini index rose from naive through CM, EM, EMRA. Possibly reflecting memory cells re-expressing CD45RA, a few larger clonotypes occurred in naive repertoires, especially CD8.

Trimming cost V 3 bases and J 4 bases, with 18 bases left between them. Germline V gives CDR1 KGHDR, CDR2 SFDVKD. The CDR3 contains 17 residues. V and J are TRBV24-1 and TRBJ2-1; a possible D gene is TRBD2 (5 bases). Sequencing was done on a sample of naive CD4+ T cells from blood. This clonotype was sampled from a human donor in good health. CDR3 in amino acids: CATSDGTGIYGYNEQFF. The CDR3 DNA sequence: TGTGCCACCAGTGATGGAACCGGGATTTACGGGTACAATGAGCAGTTCTTC.